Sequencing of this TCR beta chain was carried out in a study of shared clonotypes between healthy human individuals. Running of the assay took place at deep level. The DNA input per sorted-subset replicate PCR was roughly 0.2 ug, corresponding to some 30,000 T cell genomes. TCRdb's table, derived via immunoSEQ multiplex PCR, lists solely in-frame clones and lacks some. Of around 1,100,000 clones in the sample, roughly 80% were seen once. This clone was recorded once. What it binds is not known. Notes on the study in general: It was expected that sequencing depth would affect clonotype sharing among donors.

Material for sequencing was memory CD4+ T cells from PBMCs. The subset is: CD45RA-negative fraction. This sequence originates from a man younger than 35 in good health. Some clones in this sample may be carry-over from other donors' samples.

CDR3 nucleotides: TGTGCCAGCGCTGGGGGAGGGGCCAACGTCCTGACTTTC. This encodes CASAGGGANVLTF. This chain links TRBV28 with TRBJ2-6; TRBD1 or TRBD2 may be the D gene (5 bases each). Germline lookup yields CDR1 MDHEN and CDR2 SYDVKM. V was trimmed by 8 bases and J by 4 bases, leaving 9 bases between them. The CDR3 spans 13 residues.